The rows below give T cell receptor beta chains drawn from one sample of a study of identical twins. TCRdb called the 5' RACE reads again in MiXCR, with one record for every CDR3 protein. The sample contains 1.5 million to 2 million distinct CDR3 sequences, around 29% of which appear only once. The specimen sequenced was cord blood. The receptors shown here come from a newborn girl in good health. CDR3s include the opening cysteine and the closing phenylalanine or tryptophan. D genes are given only for firm matches. Only some rows state a clone size, as once, few, many or a class for expanded clones.

CDR3 length: 15; J gene: TRBJ2-1; clone size: .; D gene: TRBD2; V gene: TRBV5-1; CDR3 DNA: TGCGCCAGCAGCTTGGATCTAGCGGTGTACAATGAGCAGTTCTTC; CDR3 protein: CASSLDLAVYNEQFF
CDR3 length: 14; J gene: TRBJ2-2; clone size: .; D gene: TRBD1; V gene: TRBV5-1; CDR3 DNA: TGCGCCAGCAGTTTGATTGACAGGGCCGGGGAGCTGTTTTTT; CDR3 protein: CASSLIDRAGELFF
CDR3 length: 14; J gene: TRBJ2-2; clone size: few; D gene: .; V gene: TRBV3-1; CDR3 DNA: TGTGCCAGCAGCCAGGTTGAGGCAGCCGGGGAGCTGTTTTTT; CDR3 protein: CASSQVEAAGELFF
CDR3 length: 16; J gene: TRBJ1-5; clone size: .; D gene: .; V gene: TRBV12-3/TRBV12-4; CDR3 DNA: TGTGCCAGCAGCCAGGGGCTATCGTATAGCAATCAGCCCCAGCATTTT; CDR3 protein: CASSQGLSYSNQPQHF
CDR3 length: 15; J gene: TRBJ1-1; clone size: few; D gene: .; V gene: TRBV3-1; CDR3 DNA: TGTGCCAGCAGCCAAGATCTACCGGGGGGGGCTGAAGCTTTCTTT; CDR3 protein: CASSQDLPGGAEAFF
CDR3 length: 15; J gene: TRBJ1-6; clone size: .; D gene: .; V gene: TRBV21-1; CDR3 DNA: TGTGCCAGCAGCGGACGTCCGGGACCCAATTCACCCCCCCACTTT; CDR3 protein: CASSGRPGPNSPPHF
CDR3 length: 14; J gene: TRBJ2-3; clone size: few; D gene: .; V gene: TRBV30; CDR3 DNA: TGTGCCTGGAGTGCCCTATACTCCACAGATACGCAGTATTTT; CDR3 protein: CAWSALYSTDTQYF
CDR3 length: 15; J gene: TRBJ2-1; clone size: .; D gene: TRBD2; V gene: TRBV28; CDR3 DNA: TGTGCCAGCAGTTTATCCGGGACTAGGGCGAATGAGCAGTTCTTC; CDR3 protein: CASSLSGTRANEQFF
CDR3 length: 14; J gene: TRBJ1-2; clone size: few; D gene: .; V gene: TRBV7-9; CDR3 DNA: TGTGCCAGCAGCTTAGCGGCAGCCAGGGCTGGCTACACCTTC; CDR3 protein: CASSLAAARAGYTF
CDR3 length: 15; J gene: TRBJ2-1; clone size: .; D gene: .; V gene: TRBV20-1; CDR3 DNA: TGCAGTGCTAGAGATCCTCAGGGCTCCTACAATGAGCAGTTCTTC; CDR3 protein: CSARDPQGSYNEQFF
CDR3 length: 9; J gene: TRBJ2-7; clone size: .; D gene: TRBD2; V gene: TRBV20-1; CDR3 DNA: TGCAAAAGCGGGAATGAGCAGTACTTC; CDR3 protein: CKSGNEQYF
CDR3 length: 14; J gene: TRBJ2-5; clone size: few; D gene: TRBD1; V gene: TRBV27; CDR3 DNA: TGTGCCAGCAGGGGCCCCGGGACAGGGGGGACCCAGTACTTC; CDR3 protein: CASRGPGTGGTQYF
CDR3 length: 19; J gene: TRBJ2-1; clone size: .; D gene: TRBD2; V gene: TRBV12-3/TRBV12-4; CDR3 DNA: TGTGCCAGCAGTTTGTCCTTGGGGCTAGCGGGGAAAACCTACAATGAGCAGTTCTTC; CDR3 protein: CASSLSLGLAGKTYNEQFF
CDR3 length: 15; J gene: TRBJ2-1; clone size: few; D gene: TRBD2; V gene: TRBV20-1; CDR3 DNA: TGCAGTGCTAGAGATCTTGGGACTAGTGTCGATGAGCAGTTCTTC; CDR3 protein: CSARDLGTSVDEQFF
CDR3 length: 16; J gene: TRBJ2-2; clone size: .; D gene: TRBD1; V gene: TRBV28; CDR3 DNA: TGTGCCAGCAGTTTTACAGGGGGCACCTTGGCCGGGGAGCTGTTTTTT; CDR3 protein: CASSFTGGTLAGELFF
CDR3 length: 16; J gene: TRBJ1-6; clone size: .; D gene: TRBD1; V gene: TRBV13; CDR3 DNA: TGTGCCAGCAGCGACAGGGGGAGCTCCTATAATTCACCCCTCCACTTT; CDR3 protein: CASSDRGSSYNSPLHF
CDR3 length: 16; J gene: TRBJ2-7; clone size: .; D gene: .; V gene: TRBV21-1; CDR3 DNA: TGTGCCAGCAGCACAAATCCGGATAAGTGCAGCTACGAGCAGTACTTC; CDR3 protein: CASSTNPDKCSYEQYF
CDR3 length: 14; J gene: TRBJ1-5; clone size: few; D gene: .; V gene: TRBV25-1; CDR3 DNA: TGTGCCAGCAGTGAAGTCAGGGACAATCAGCCCCAGCATTTT; CDR3 protein: CASSEVRDNQPQHF
CDR3 length: 18; J gene: TRBJ2-1; clone size: few; D gene: TRBD2; V gene: TRBV7-9; CDR3 DNA: TGTGCCAGCAGCCGAACGACTAGCGGGAGGGCCCATTACAATGAGCAGTTCTTC; CDR3 protein: CASSRTTSGRAHYNEQFF
CDR3 length: 14; J gene: TRBJ2-7; clone size: .; D gene: .; V gene: TRBV5-1; CDR3 DNA: TGCGCCAGCAGCCCCGTCGACGGCCCCTACGAGCAGTACTTC; CDR3 protein: CASSPVDGPYEQYF
CDR3 length: 11; J gene: TRBJ2-7; clone size: few; D gene: .; V gene: TRBV25-1; CDR3 DNA: TGTGCCAGCAGTTTGTTCACTAAGCAGTACTTC; CDR3 protein: CASSLFTKQYF
CDR3 length: 13; J gene: TRBJ2-7; clone size: few; D gene: .; V gene: TRBV27; CDR3 DNA: TGTGCCAGCAGGCACCTGGACTCCTACGAGCAGTACTTC; CDR3 protein: CASRHLDSYEQYF
CDR3 length: 14; J gene: TRBJ2-1; clone size: many; D gene: TRBD1; V gene: TRBV2; CDR3 DNA: TGTGCCAGCAGTGTTAGGGACAGATACAATGAGCAGTTCTTC; CDR3 protein: CASSVRDRYNEQFF
CDR3 length: 17; J gene: TRBJ2-1; clone size: .; D gene: .; V gene: TRBV4-2; CDR3 DNA: TGTGCCAGCAGCCAAGATCGAAGTACAGCCTCCTACAATGAGCAGTTCTTC; CDR3 protein: CASSQDRSTASYNEQFF
CDR3 length: 16; J gene: TRBJ2-7; clone size: .; D gene: TRBD1; V gene: TRBV12-3/TRBV12-4; CDR3 DNA: TGTGCCAGCAGTTACCGGACGAGGGGGCCCTCCTACGAGCAGTCCTTC; CDR3 protein: CASSYRTRGPSYEQSF
CDR3 length: 19; J gene: TRBJ2-1; clone size: few; D gene: .; V gene: TRBV6-7; CDR3 DNA: TGTGCCAGCAGAAGGAGGTCAAGGGCCGGGGAGGACTCCTACAATGAGCAGTTCTTC; CDR3 protein: CASRRRSRAGEDSYNEQFF
CDR3 length: 16; J gene: TRBJ2-7; clone size: .; D gene: .; V gene: TRBV9; CDR3 DNA: TGTGCCAGCAGTCCCTTCTCCGGGACTCAATCCTACGAGCAGTACTTC; CDR3 protein: CASSPFSGTQSYEQYF
CDR3 length: 17; J gene: TRBJ2-7; clone size: .; D gene: .; V gene: TRBV6-1; CDR3 DNA: TGTGCCAGCAGGCCCCTGGGCTCGCCTCTGTATGACAATGAGCAGTACTTC; CDR3 protein: CASRPLGSPLYDNEQYF
CDR3 length: 16; J gene: TRBJ2-1; clone size: many; D gene: .; V gene: TRBV6-5; CDR3 DNA: TGTGCCAGCAGTTACTCGTTTGGGAGGTTCCGCAATGAGCAGTTCTTC; CDR3 protein: CASSYSFGRFRNEQFF